This TCR beta chain was captured in a study of beta chain features in type 1 diabetes. CD4+ naive, central memory, regulatory and stem cell-like memory subsets were isolated by sorting on CD45RO/CCR7/CD25/CD127/CD95/CD27. This clone was detected only a few times. Antigen: not known. This CDR3 is built from 14 residues. Germline V gives CDR1 SGHRS, CDR2 YFSETQ. The V end was cut by 4 bases, the J end by 4 bases, with 14 bases between. Study findings and constraints: All four CD4+ subsets of Type 1 diabetes patients contained TCRB CDR3s that were moderately but significantly shorter.

Expressed TCRB transcripts were sequenced because the isolated RNA had all been reverse transcribed beforehand. Libraries were prepared by immunoSEQ multiplex PCR; TCRdb keeps only in-frame clonotypes and omits some of them. This table has under 150,000 clones, around 9% appearing once. The chain employs TRBV5-1 and TRBJ1-2, with no clear D. This TCR was sampled from a man aged 25 to 40 with type 1 diabetes. Specimen: central memory CD4+ T cells from blood. The CDR3 DNA is TGCGCCAGCAGCCCTTCCGCGGTAGTCTATGGCTACACCTTC. It encodes CASSPSAVVYGYTF.